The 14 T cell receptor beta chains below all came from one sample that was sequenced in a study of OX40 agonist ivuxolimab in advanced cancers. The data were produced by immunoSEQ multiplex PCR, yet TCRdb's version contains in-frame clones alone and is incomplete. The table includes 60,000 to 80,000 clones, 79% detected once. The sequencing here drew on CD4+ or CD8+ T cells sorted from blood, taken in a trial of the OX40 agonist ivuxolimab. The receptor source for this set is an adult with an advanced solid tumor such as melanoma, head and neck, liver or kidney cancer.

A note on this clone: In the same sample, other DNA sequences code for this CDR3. CDR3 region: CASSFQGSYEQYF. DNA of the CDR3: TGTGCCAGCAGCTTCCAGGGTTCCTACGAGCAGTACTTC. The rearrangement uses TRBV5-6 and TRBJ2-7, with D maybe TRBD1 (5 bases). The germline V gene has CDR1 SGHDT and CDR2 YYEEEE. Trimming left V 2 bases short and J 1 base short, with 7 bases between. The CDR3 is 13 amino acids. The full variable domain, in which reference TRBV5-6 and TRBJ2-7 provide the parts outside the CDR3, is DAGVTQSPTHLIKTRGQQVTLRCSPKSGHDTVSWYQQALGQGPQFIFQYYEEEERQRGNFPDRFSGHQFPNYSSELNVNALLLGDSALYLCASSFQGSYEQYFGPGTRLTVT.

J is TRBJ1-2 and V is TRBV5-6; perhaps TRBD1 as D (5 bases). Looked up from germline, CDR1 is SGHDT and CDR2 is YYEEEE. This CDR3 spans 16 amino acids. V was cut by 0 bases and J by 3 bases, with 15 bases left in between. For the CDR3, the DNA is TGTGCCAGCAGCTTGGAAGTGAGGGACGTAGACTATGGCTACACCTTC. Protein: CASSLEVRDVDYGYTF.

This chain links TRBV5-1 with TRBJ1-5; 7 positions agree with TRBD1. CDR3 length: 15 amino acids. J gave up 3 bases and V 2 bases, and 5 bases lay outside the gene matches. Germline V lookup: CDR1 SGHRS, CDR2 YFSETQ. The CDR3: CASSFTGALNQPQHF. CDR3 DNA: TGCGCCAGCAGCTTTACAGGGGCCCTCAATCAGCCCCAGCATTTT.

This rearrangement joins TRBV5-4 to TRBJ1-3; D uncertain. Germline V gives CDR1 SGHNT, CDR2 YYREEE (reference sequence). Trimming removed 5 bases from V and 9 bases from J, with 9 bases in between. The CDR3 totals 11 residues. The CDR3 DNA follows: TGTGCCAGCAGGGCACCTGGCACCATATATTTT. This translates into CASRAPGTIYF.

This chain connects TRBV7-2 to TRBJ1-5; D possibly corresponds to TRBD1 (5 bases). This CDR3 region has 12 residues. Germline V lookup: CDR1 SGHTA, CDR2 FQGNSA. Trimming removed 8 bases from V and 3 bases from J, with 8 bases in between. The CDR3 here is CASGDFNQPQHF. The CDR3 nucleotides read TGTGCCAGCGGGGACTTCAATCAGCCCCAGCATTTT. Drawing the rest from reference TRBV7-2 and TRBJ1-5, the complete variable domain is GAGVSQSPSNKVTEKGKDVELRCDPISGHTALYWYRQSLGQGLEFLIYFQGNSAPDKSGLPSDRFSAERTGGSVSTLTIQRTQQEDSAVYLCASGDFNQPQHFGDGTRLSIL.

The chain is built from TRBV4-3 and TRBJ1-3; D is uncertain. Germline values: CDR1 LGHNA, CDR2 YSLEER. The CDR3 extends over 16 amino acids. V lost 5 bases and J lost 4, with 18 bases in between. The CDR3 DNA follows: TGCGCCAGCAGCACGCTTGGGGAGAGGGCCGGAAACACCATATATTTT. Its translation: CASSTLGERAGNTIYF.

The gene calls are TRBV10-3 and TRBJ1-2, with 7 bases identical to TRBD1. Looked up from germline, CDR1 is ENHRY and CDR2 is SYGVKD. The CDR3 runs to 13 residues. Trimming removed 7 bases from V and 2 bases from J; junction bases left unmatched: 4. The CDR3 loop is CAITDRANYGYTF. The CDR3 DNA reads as TGTGCCATCACAGACAGGGCCAACTATGGCTACACCTTC.

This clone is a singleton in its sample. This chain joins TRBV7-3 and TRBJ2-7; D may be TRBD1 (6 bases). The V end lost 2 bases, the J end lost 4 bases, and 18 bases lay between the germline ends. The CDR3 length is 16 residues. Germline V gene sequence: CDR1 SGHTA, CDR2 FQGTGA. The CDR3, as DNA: TGTGCCAGCAGCTTATACCCGCCGACAGGAGATTACGAGCAGTACTTC. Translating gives CASSLYPPTGDYEQYF.

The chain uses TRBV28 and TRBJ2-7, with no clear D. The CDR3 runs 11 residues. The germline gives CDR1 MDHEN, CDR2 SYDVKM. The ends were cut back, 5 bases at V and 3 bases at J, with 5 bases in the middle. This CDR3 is CASSPGYEQYF. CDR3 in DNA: TGTGCCAGCAGTCCCGGCTACGAGCAGTACTTC.

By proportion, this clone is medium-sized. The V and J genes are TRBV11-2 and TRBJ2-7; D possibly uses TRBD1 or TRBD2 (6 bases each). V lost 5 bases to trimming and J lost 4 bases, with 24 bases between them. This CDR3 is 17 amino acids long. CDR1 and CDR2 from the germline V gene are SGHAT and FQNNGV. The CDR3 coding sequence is TGTGCCAGCAGCACATACAGGGCCCGCGGAGGGCTGTACGAGCAGTACTTC. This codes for CASSTYRARGGLYEQYF.

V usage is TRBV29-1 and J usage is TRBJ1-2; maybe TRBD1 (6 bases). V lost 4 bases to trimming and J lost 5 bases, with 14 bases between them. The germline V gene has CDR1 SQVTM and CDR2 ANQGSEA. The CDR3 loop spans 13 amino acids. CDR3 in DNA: TGCAGCGTTGTCCGGCAGGGACAATATGGCTACACCTTC. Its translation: CSVVRQGQYGYTF.

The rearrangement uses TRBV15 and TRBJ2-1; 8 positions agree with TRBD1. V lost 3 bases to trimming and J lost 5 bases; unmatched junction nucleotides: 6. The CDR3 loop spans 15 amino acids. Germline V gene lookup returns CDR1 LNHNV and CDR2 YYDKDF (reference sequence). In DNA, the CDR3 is TGTGCCACCAGCAGGGACAGGGATGGGCACAATGAGCAGTTCTTC. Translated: CATSRDRDGHNEQFF.

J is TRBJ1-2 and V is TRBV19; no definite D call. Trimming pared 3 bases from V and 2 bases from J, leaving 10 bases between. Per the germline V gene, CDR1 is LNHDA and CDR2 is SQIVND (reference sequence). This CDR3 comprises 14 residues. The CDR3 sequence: CASSIWPGNYGYTF. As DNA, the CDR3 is TGTGCCAGTAGTATCTGGCCAGGCAACTATGGCTACACCTTC.

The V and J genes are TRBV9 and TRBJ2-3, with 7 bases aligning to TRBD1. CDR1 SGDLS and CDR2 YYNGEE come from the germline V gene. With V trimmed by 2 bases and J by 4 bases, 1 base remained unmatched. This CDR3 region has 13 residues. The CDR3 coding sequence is TGTGCCAGCAGCGTTCAGGGGGCAGATACGCAGTATTTT. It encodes CASSVQGADTQYF.